These T cell receptor beta chains were read from a single sample in a study of blood T cell repertoires in COVID-19. Libraries were prepared by immunoSEQ multiplex PCR; TCRdb keeps only in-frame clonotypes and omits some of them. The sample has approximately 67,000 clones, around 93% seen once. Sequenced input: peripheral blood. Receptors were obtained from a woman aged 60-75 years with active COVID-19. The conserved cysteine and the conserved F or W are not part of the CDR3 here. Each record gives: CDR3 protein, J gene, D gene, clone size, V gene. A D gene is named only where the DNA matches it firmly. Clone size is not always given. Where it is, it says once, few, many or a class for expanded clones.

ASSFGETPRVSEQY | TRBJ2-7 | NA | NA | TRBV5-1
ASSLMPQGRGSNQPQH | TRBJ1-5 | NA | NA | TRBV19
ASGGRLTYEQY | TRBJ2-7 | NA | once | TRBV6-5
ASSPYGSGWGTEAF | TRBJ1-1 | NA | once | TRBV28
ASSFGGSSHNEQF | TRBJ2-1 | NA | NA | TRBV5-1
ASSYSLGQFPQH | TRBJ1-5 | NA | NA | TRBV6-2/TRBV6-3
ASSQALGQGFSPGNEQF | TRBJ2-1 | NA | once | TRBV3-1/TRBV3-2
AWMPFSGRTATEAF | TRBJ1-1 | NA | few | TRBV30
ASRPLAGDLERSYEQY | TRBJ2-7 | TRBD2 | NA | TRBV10-2
SVDDGSTYEQY | TRBJ2-7 | NA | NA | TRBV29-1
ASSIGRFNQPQH | TRBJ1-5 | NA | NA | TRBV19
ATSDLTAGIQETQY | TRBJ2-5 | TRBD2 | NA | TRBV24-1
ASSTLAGDYNEQF | TRBJ2-1 | NA | NA | TRBV5-1
ASSQGRGLEAF | TRBJ1-1 | NA | NA | TRBV4-1
ASSQVGGIGQF | TRBJ2-1 | NA | once | TRBV4-2
ASSGQGSGSYNEQF | TRBJ2-1 | NA | NA | TRBV28
ASSGGFYGYT | TRBJ1-2 | NA | NA | TRBV25-1
ASSPRQGAETQY | TRBJ2-5 | TRBD1 | NA | TRBV28
ASSLAGTSGYEQY | TRBJ2-7 | TRBD2 | NA | TRBV7-2
ASSLTSGSAYNEQF | TRBJ2-1 | TRBD2 | NA | TRBV9
ASSLGPAVRREKLF | TRBJ1-4 | NA | NA | TRBV5-1
ASSPPQNTEAF | TRBJ1-1 | NA | NA | TRBV18